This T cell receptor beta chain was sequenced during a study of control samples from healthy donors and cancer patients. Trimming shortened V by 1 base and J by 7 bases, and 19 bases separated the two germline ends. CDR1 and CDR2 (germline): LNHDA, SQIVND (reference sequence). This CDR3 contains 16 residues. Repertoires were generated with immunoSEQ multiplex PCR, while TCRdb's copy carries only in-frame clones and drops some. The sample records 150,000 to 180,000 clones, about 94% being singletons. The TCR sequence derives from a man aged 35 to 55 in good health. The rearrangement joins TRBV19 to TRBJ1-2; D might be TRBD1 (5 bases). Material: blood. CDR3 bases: TGTGCCAGTAGTATAGGTGCGGGAGGGGATCGACGTGGCTACACCTTC. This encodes CASSIGAGGDRRGYTF.